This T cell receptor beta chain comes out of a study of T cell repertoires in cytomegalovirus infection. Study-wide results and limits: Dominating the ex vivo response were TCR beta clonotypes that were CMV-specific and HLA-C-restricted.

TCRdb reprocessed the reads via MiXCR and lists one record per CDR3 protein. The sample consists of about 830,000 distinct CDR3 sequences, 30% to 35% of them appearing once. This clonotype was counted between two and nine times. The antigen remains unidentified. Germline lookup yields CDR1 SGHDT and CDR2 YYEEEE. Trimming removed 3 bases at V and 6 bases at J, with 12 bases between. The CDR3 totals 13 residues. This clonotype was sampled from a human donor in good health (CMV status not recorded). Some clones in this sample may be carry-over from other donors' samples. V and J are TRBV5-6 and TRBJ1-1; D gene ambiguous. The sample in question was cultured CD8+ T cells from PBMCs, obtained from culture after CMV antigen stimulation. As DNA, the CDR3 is TGTGCCAGCAGCTGGGAAGTAAACGCTGAAGCTTTCTTT. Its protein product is CASSWEVNAEAFF. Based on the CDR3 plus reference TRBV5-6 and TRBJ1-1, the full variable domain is DAGVTQSPTHLIKTRGQQVTLRCSPKSGHDTVSWYQQALGQGPQFIFQYYEEEERQRGNFPDRFSGHQFPNYSSELNVNALLLGDSALYLCASSWEVNAEAFFGQGTRLTVV.